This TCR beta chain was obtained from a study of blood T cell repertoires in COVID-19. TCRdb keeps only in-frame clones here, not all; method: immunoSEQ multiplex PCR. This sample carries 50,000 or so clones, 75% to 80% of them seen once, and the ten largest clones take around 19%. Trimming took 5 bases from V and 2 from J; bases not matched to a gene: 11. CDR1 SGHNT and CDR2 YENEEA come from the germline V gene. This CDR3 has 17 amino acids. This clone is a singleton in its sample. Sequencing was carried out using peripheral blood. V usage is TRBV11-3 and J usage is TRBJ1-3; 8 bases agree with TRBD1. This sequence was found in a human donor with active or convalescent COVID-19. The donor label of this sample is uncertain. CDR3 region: CASSTWTGKEAGNTIYF. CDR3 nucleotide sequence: TGTGCCAGCAGCACGTGGACAGGGAAGGAGGCTGGAAACACCATATATTTT.